This TCR beta chain stems from a study of CD8 T cells in ankylosing spondylitis. Study-wide points: A CD8+ phenotype characterized the disease-linked clones, which were relatively rare in peripheral blood. Past studies reported some motif variants in reactive arthritis synovial fluid and blood. Ankylosing spondylitis blood seemed to carry a telltale TCR beta motif made of several highly homologous variants.

The CDR3 loop spans 11 amino acids. Germline assignment: CDR1 SNHLY and CDR2 FYNNEI. This clonotype was seen a few times. Antigen: not known. The junction departs from the called germline gene at one end, perhaps through a read error. Making the TCR beta libraries involved quantitative 5'-RACE with molecular barcodes. Each CDR3 protein gets one entry after TCRdb re-called the 5' RACE reads with MiXCR. The top ten clones hold 0.51% of a sample with 750,000 to 850,000 distinct CDR3 sequences, approximately 12% of them seen once. The receptor was derived from a male donor with ankylosing spondylitis. The genes are TRBV2 and TRBJ2-3; TRBD2 is a possible D gene (5 bases). Material: blood, either unsorted or a sorted T cell fraction (not recorded which). CDR3 sequence reads: CASSQLDSQYF. DNA of the CDR3: TGTGCCAGCAGCCAACTAGATTCGCAGTATTTT. Together with reference TRBV2 and TRBJ2-3, the CDR3 gives the full variable domain: EPEVTQTPSHQVTQMGQEVILRCVPISNHLYFYWYRQILGQKVEFLVSFYNNEISEKSEIFDDQFSVERPDGSNFTLKIRSTKLEDSAMYFCASSQLDSQYFGPGTRLTVL.